These T cell receptor beta chains were read from a single sample in a study of blood T cells in healthy people across ages. TCRdb itself ran the 5' RACE reads through MiXCR, one entry per CDR3 protein. This sample carries 850,000 to 1,300,000 distinct CDR3 sequences, over 35% of them seen once, and the ten largest clones take around 18%. Material: blood. The source of these receptors is a woman aged 55-69 years in good health. Each CDR3 is given with its conserved first and last residue. D genes are given only for firm matches. Clone size is shown for a subset of rows, as once, few, many or a class of expanded clone.

j_call | clone_size | v_call | d_call | cdr3_nt | cdr3_aa
TRBJ2-7 | - | TRBV5-1 | - | TGCGCCAGCAGCTTGAACCCCGGACATACCTACGAGCAGTACTTC | CASSLNPGHTYEQYF
TRBJ2-7 | - | TRBV11-2 | - | TGTGCCAGCAGCTTAGTTAGCACAAAGCACTACGAGCAGTACTTC | CASSLVSTKHYEQYF
TRBJ2-1 | - | TRBV29-1 | TRBD2 | TGCAGCGTTGAGTCTAGCGGAGAAAGCAGTAATGAGCAGTTCTTC | CSVESSGESSNEQFF
TRBJ2-7 | few | TRBV29-1 | - | TGCAGCGTTGATGGGGACAACGGCGAGCAGTACTTC | CSVDGDNGEQYF
TRBJ2-6 | few | TRBV5-1 | - | TGCGCCAGCAGCTCGTACAGGGCCGGGGCCAACGTCCTGACTTTC | CASSSYRAGANVLTF
TRBJ2-7 | - | TRBV9 | TRBD2 | TGTGCCAGCAGCCCCACAGGAAGGAGCGGGACTCAGTCCTACGAGCAGTACTTC | CASSPTGRSGTQSYEQYF
TRBJ1-6 | - | TRBV7-2 | - | TGTGCCAGCAGCTCCCTTGGGGGGGGTAATTCACCCCTCCACTTT | CASSSLGGGNSPLHF
TRBJ2-1 | - | TRBV3-1 | - | TGTGCCAGCAGCCAGCCAGGCTTTCGGAATGAGCAGTTCTTC | CASSQPGFRNEQFF
TRBJ2-2 | few | TRBV20-1 | - | TGCAGTGCTCGGACGGTAAACACCGGGGAGCTGTTTTTT | CSARTVNTGELFF
TRBJ2-5 | - | TRBV5-6 | TRBD1 | TGTGCCAGCAGCTCACTCGGGACAGCGTACCAAGAGACCCCGTACTTC | CASSSLGTAYQETPYF
TRBJ2-7 | - | TRBV5-1 | - | TGCGCCAGCAGCGCCCTGGAGGGGTTTGAGCAGTACTTC | CASSALEGFEQYF
TRBJ2-3 | - | TRBV5-1 | - | TGCGCCAGCAGCTTGGGGACGACGCGATTCACAGATACGCAGTATTTT | CASSLGTTRFTDTQYF
TRBJ2-5 | - | TRBV21-1 | - | TGTGCCAGCAGCACCAGACAGGGGGGATGGGAACTAGCGGGGTACCAAGAGACCCAGTACTTC | CASSTRQGGWELAGYQETQYF
TRBJ2-7 | - | TRBV27 | TRBD1 | TGTGCCAGCCGGGACAGCCTCCTCTACGAGCAGTACTTC | CASRDSLLYEQYF
TRBJ2-5 | few | TRBV15 | - | TGTGCCACCAGCAGAGATCAAAGGCAGGGGGAGACCCAGTACTTC | CATSRDQRQGETQYF
TRBJ2-1 | few | TRBV27 | TRBD2 | TGTGCCAGCAGTCCGACTAGCGCACATGAGCAGTTCTTC | CASSPTSAHEQFF
TRBJ2-7 | once | TRBV6-5 | TRBD1 | TGTGCCAGCAGAGCAGGGACAGCCTCCTCCTACGAGCAGTACTTC | CASRAGTASSYEQYF
TRBJ2-1 | - | TRBV12-3/TRBV12-4 | - | TGTGCCAGCAGATCGGAACGAAATGAGCAGTTCTTC | CASRSERNEQFF
TRBJ2-3 | - | TRBV12-3/TRBV12-4 | - | TGTGCCAGCAGTAGGGCACCTAGCACAGATACGCAGTATTTT | CASSRAPSTDTQYF
TRBJ2-7 | - | TRBV4-1 | TRBD1 | TGCGCCAGCAGCCTCCGTCGGGACAGGGTCAACGAGCAGTACTTC | CASSLRRDRVNEQYF
TRBJ2-1 | few | TRBV15 | TRBD2 | TGTGCCACCAGCAGAGGACTAGCGGGAGGACTGTCCTACAATGAGCAGTTCTTC | CATSRGLAGGLSYNEQFF
TRBJ2-5 | few | TRBV12-3/TRBV12-4 | TRBD2 | TGTGCCAGCAACGTAAACGGGCTAGCGGGAGTGGTAGAGACCCAGTACTTC | CASNVNGLAGVVETQYF
TRBJ2-7 | - | TRBV29-1 | - | TGCAGCGTTGTTGGGTCCTCCTACGAGCAGTACTTC | CSVVGSSYEQYF
TRBJ1-5 | - | TRBV2 | TRBD1 | TGTGCCATCAAATCGTGGACAGGGGGATTCAGCGATCAGCCCCAGCATTTT | CAIKSWTGGFSDQPQHF
TRBJ2-3 | few | TRBV20-1 | TRBD1 | TGCAGTGCAATGGGGGGACAGGGGAGTACAGATACGCAGTATTTT | CSAMGGQGSTDTQYF
TRBJ2-1 | - | TRBV7-9 | - | TGTGCCAGCAGCTTCTCAGAAGGCGAAAATGAGCAGTTCTTC | CASSFSEGENEQFF
TRBJ2-1 | few | TRBV10-3 | - | TGTGCCATCCAGGGAGGTGGAAATGAGCAGTTCTTC | CAIQGGGNEQFF
TRBJ2-1 | - | TRBV7-2 | TRBD2 | TGTGCCAGCAGCCAACTAGCGCGTGAGCAGTTCTTC | CASSQLAREQFF
TRBJ2-1 | - | TRBV5-1 | TRBD1 | TGCGCCAGCAGCGGGGACAGTCACAATGAGCAGTTCTTC | CASSGDSHNEQFF
TRBJ2-1 | - | TRBV20-1 | - | TGCAGTGCTAGTGTCAGGGGCGGGGTAAATGAGCAGTTCTTC | CSASVRGGVNEQFF
TRBJ2-5 | - | TRBV27 | - | TGTGCCAGCAGCGTGTTTTTTGGGGAGACCCAGTACTTC | CASSVFFGETQYF